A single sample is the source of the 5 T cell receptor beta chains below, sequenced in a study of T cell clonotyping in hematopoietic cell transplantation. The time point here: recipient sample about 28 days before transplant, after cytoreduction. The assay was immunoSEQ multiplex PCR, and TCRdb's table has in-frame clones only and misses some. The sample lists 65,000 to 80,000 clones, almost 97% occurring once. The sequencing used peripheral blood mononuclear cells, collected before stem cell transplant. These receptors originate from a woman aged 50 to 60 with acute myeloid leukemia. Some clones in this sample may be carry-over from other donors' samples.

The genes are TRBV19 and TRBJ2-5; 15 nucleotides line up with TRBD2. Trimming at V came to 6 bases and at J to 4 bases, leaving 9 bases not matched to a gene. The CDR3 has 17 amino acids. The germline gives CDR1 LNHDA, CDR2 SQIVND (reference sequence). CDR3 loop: CASSQRTSGRVGETQYF. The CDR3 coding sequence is TGTGCCAGTAGCCAGAGGACTAGCGGGAGGGTGGGAGAGACCCAGTACTTC.

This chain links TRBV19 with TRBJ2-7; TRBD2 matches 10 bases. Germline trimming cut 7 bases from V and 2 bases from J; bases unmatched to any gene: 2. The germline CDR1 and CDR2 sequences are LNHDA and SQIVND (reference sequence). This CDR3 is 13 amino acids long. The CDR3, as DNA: TGTGCCAGTAAAAGCGGGGGGGCCTACGAGCAGTACTTC. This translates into CASKSGGAYEQYF.

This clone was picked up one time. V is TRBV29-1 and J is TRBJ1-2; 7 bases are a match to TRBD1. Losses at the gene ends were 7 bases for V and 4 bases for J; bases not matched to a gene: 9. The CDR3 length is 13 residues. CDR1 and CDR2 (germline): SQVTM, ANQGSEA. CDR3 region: CSAPRDSSYGYTF. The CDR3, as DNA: TGCAGCGCTCCTCGGGACAGCAGCTATGGCTACACCTTC.

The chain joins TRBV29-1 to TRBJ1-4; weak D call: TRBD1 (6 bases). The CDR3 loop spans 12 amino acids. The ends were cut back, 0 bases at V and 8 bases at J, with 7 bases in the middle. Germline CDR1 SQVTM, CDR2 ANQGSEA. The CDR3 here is CSVEDGTEKLFF. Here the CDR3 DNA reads TGCAGCGTTGAAGATGGGACAGAAAAACTGTTTTTT. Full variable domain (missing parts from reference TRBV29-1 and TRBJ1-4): SAVISQKPSRDICQRGTSLTIQCQVDSQVTMMFWYRQQPGQSLTLIATANQGSEATYESGFVIDKFPISRPNLTFSTLTVSNMSPEDSSIYLCSVEDGTEKLFFGSGTQLSVL.

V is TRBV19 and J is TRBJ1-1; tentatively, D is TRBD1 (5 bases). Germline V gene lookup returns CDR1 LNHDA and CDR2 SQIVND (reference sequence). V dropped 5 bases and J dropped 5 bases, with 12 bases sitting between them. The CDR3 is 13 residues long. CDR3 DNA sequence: TGTGCCAGTAGTGGCGGGGGAAGTACTGAAGCTTTCTTT. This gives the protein CASSGGGSTEAFF. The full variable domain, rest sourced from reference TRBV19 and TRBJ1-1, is DGGITQSPKYLFRKEGQNVTLSCEQNLNHDAMYWYRQDPGQGLRLIYYSQIVNDFQKGDIAEGYSVSREKKESFPLTVTSAQKNPTAFYLCASSGGGSTEAFFGQGTRLTVV.